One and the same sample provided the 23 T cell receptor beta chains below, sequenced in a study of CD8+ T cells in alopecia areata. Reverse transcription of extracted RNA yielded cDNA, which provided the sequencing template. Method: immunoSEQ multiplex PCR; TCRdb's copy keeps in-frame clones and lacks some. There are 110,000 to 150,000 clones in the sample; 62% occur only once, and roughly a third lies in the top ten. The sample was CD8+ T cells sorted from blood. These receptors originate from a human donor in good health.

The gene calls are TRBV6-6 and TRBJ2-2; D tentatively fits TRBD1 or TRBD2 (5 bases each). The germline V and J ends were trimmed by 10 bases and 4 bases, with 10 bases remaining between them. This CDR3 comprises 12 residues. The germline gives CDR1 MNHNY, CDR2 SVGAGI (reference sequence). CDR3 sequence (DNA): TGTGCCACACCGGGGCTCACCGGGGAGCTGTTTTTT. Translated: CATPGLTGELFF.

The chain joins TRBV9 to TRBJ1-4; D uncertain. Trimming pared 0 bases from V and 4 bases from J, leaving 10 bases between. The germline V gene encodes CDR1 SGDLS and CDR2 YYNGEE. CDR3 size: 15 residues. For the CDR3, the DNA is TGTGCCAGCAGCGTAGAAGGGTCTCATAATGAAAAACTGTTTTTT. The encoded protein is CASSVEGSHNEKLFF.

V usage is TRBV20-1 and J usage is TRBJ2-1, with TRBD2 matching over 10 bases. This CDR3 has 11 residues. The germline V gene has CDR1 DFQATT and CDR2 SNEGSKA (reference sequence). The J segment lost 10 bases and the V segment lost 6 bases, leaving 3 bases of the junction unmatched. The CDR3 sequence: CSAFSGREQFF. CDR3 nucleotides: TGCAGTGCCTTTAGCGGGAGGGAGCAGTTCTTC.

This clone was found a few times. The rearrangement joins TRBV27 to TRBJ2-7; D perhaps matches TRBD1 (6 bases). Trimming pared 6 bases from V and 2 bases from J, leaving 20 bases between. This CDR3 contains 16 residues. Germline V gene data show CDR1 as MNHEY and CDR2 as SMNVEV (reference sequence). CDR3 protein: CASSLSAGVVAYEQYF. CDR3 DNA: TGTGCCAGCAGCCTGTCGGCAGGGGTGGTGGCCTACGAGCAGTACTTC.

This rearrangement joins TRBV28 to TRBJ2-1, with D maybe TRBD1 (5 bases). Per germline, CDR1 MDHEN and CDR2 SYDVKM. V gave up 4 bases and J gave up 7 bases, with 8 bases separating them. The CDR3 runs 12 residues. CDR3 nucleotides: TGTGCCAGCAGTTCCAGGGTGAATGAGCAGTTCTTC. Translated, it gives CASSSRVNEQFF.

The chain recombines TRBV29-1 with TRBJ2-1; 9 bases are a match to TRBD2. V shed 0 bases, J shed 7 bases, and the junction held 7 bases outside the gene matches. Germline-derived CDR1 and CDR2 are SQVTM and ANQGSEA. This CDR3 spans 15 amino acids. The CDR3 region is CSVEDRSGSSNEQFF. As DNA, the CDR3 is TGCAGCGTTGAAGATCGTAGCGGGAGTTCTAATGAGCAGTTCTTC.

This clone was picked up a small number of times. Written as DNA, the CDR3 is TGCGCCAGCAGCCCCGAGGCAGACGCTGAGCAGTTCTTC. Its protein is CASSPEADAEQFF. The chain couples TRBV4-1 to TRBJ2-1, with no clear D. This CDR3 spans 13 amino acids. Germline V gives CDR1 MGHRA, CDR2 YSYEKL. V was cut by 4 bases and J by 9 bases, with 13 bases left in between.

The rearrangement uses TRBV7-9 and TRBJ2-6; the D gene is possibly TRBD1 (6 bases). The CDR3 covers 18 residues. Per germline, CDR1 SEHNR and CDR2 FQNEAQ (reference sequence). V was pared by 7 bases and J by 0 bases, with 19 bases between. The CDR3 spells CASTDAGTPTSGANVLTF. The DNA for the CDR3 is TGTGCCAGCACGGATGCCGGGACACCTACCTCTGGGGCCAACGTCCTGACTTTC.

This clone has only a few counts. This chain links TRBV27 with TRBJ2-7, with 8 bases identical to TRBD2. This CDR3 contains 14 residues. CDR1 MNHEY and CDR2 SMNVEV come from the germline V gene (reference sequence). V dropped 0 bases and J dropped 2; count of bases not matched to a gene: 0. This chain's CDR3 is CASSLSGLAYEQYF. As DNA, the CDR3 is TGTGCCAGCAGTTTATCGGGACTAGCCTACGAGCAGTACTTC.

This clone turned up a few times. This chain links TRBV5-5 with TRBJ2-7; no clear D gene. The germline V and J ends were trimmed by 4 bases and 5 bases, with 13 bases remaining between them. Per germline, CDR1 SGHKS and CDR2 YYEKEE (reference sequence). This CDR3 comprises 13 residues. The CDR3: CASSLGRADEQYF. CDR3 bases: TGTGCCAGCAGCCTCGGAAGGGCCGACGAGCAGTACTTC.

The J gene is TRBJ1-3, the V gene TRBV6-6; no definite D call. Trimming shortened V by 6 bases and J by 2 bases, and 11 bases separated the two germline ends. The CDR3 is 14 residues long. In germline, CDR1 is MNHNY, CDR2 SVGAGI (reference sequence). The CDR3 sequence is CASRDDETGNTIYF. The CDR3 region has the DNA TGTGCCAGCAGGGATGACGAAACTGGAAACACCATATATTTT.

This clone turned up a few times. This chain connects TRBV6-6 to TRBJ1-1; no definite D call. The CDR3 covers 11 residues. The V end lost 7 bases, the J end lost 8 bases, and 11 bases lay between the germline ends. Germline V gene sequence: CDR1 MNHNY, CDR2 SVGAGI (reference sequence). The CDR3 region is CASTSGREAFF. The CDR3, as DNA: TGTGCCAGCACCTCCGGGAGGGAAGCTTTCTTT.

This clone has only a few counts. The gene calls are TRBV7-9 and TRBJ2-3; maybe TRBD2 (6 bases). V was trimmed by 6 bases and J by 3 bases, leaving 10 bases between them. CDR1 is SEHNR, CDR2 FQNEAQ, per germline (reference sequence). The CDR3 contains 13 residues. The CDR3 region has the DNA TGTGCCAGCAGTCGGGAGAATACAGATACGCAGTATTTT. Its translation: CASSRENTDTQYF.

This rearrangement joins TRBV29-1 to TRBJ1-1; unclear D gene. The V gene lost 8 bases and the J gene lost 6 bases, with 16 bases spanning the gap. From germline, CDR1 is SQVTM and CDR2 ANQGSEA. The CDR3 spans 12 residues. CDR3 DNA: TGCAGCCATTACGATGGAGGACCTGAAGCTTTCTTT. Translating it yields CSHYDGGPEAFF.

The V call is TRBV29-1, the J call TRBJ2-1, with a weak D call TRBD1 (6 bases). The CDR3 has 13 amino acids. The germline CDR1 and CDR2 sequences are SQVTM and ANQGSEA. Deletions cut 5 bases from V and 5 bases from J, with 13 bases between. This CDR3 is CSVSDSYHNEQFF. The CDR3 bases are TGCAGCGTTTCGGACAGCTACCACAATGAGCAGTTCTTC.

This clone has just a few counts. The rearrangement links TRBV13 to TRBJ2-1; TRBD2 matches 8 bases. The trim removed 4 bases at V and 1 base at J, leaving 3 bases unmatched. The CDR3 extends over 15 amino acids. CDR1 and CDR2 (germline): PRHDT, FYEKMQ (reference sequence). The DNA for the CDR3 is TGTGCCAGCAGCTCGAGCGGGAGATCCTACAATGAGCAGTTCTTC. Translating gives CASSSSGRSYNEQFF.

The CDR3 loop reads CSVDGGYTF. CDR3 coding DNA: TGCAGCGTAGACGGGGGCTACACCTTC. The chain is built from TRBV29-1 and TRBJ1-2; no firm D call. The V gene lost 6 bases and the J gene lost 8 bases, with 7 bases spanning the gap. Germline CDR1 and CDR2: SQVTM and ANQGSEA. This CDR3 has 9 residues.

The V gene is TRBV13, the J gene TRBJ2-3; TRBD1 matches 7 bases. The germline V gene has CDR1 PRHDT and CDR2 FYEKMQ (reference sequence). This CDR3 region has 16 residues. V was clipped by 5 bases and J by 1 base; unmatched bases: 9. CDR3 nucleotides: TGTGCCAGCAGCCCGGACAGGCGACAGCGCACAGATACGCAGTATTTT. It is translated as CASSPDRRQRTDTQYF.

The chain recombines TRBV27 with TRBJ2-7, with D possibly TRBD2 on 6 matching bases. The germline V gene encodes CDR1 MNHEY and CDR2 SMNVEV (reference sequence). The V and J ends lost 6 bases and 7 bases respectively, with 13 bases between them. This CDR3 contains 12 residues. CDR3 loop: CASSNSREEQYF. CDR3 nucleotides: TGTGCCAGCAGCAACTCGCGGGAAGAGCAGTACTTC.

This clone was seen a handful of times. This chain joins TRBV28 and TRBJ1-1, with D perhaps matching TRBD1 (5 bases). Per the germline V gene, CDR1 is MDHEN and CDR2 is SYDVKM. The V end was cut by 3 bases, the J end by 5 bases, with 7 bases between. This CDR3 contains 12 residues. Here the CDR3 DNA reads TGTGCCAGCAGTTTTGGGGGGACTGAAGCTTTCTTT. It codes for CASSFGGTEAFF.

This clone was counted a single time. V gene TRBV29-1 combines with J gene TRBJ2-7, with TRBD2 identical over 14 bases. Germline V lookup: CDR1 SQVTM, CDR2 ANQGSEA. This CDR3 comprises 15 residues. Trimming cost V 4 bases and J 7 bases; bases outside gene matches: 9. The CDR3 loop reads CSVVPTSGRAREQYF. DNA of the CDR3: TGCAGCGTTGTTCCGACTAGCGGGAGGGCCAGGGAGCAGTACTTC.

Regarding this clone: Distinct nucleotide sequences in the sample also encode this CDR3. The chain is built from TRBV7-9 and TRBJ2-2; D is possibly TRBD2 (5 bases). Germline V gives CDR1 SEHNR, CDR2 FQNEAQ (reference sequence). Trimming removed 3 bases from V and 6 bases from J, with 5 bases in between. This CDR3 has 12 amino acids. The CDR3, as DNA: TGTGCCAGCAGCTTGCGGGCCGGGGAGCTGTTTTTT. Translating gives CASSLRAGELFF.

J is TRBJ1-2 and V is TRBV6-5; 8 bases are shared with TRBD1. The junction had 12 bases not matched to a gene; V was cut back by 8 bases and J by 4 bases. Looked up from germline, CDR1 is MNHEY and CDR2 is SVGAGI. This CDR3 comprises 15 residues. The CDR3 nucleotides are TGTGCCAGCGGGGCGCAGGGGGCCCCTCGCTATGGCTACACCTTC. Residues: CASGAQGAPRYGYTF.